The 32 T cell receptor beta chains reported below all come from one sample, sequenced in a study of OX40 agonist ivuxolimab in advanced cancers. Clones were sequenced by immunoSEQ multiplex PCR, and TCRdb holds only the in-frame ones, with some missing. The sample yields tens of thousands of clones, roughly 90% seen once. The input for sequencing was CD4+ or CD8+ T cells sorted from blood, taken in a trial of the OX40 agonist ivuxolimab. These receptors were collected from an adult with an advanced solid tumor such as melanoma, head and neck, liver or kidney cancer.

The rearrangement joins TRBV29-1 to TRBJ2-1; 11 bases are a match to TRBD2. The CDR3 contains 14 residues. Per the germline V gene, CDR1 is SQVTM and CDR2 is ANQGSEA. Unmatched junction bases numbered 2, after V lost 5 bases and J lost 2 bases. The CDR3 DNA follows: TGCAGCGTTCTAGCGGGAGGTCCCTACAATGAGCAGTTCTTC. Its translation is CSVLAGGPYNEQFF.

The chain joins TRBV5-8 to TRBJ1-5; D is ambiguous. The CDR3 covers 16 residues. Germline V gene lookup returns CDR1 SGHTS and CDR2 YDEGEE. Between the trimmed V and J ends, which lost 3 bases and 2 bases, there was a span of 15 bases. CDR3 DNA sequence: TGTGCCAGCAGCTCTGGGAGGGTAGCGGGCAATCAGCCCCAGCATTTT. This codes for CASSSGRVAGNQPQHF.

CDR3: CASSPYSGNTIYF. DNA of the CDR3: TGTGCCAGCAGCCCTTACTCTGGAAACACCATATATTTT. The rearrangement uses TRBV13 and TRBJ1-3; D is unresolved. Germline V gives CDR1 PRHDT, CDR2 FYEKMQ (reference sequence). V was pared by 5 bases and J by 0 bases, with 5 bases between. CDR3 length equals 13 residues.

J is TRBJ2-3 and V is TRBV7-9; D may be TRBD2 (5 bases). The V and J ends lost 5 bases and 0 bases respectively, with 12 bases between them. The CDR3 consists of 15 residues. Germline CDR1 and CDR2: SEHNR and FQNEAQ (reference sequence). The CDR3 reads CASSEPGSSTDTQYF. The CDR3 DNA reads TGTGCCAGCAGCGAACCGGGGTCTAGCACAGATACGCAGTATTTT.

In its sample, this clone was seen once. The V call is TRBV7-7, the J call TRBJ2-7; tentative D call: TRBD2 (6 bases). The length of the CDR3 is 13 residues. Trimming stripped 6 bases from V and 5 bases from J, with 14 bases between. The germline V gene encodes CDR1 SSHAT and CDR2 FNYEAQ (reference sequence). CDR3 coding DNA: TGTGCCAGCAGTCTAGGCACGGGAGACGAGCAGTACTTC. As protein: CASSLGTGDEQYF.

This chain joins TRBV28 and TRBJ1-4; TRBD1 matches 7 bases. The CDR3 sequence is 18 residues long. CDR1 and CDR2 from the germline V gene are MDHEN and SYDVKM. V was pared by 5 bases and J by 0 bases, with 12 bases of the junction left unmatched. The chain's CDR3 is CASSAMTGMRATNEKLFF. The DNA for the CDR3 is TGTGCCAGCAGTGCGATGACAGGGATGCGAGCAACTAATGAAAAACTGTTTTTT.

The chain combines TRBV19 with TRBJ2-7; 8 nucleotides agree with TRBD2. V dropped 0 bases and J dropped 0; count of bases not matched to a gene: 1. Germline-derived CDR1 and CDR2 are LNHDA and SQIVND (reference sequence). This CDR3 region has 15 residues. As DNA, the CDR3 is TGTGCCAGTAGTATAGAAAGCGGGAGCTCCTACGAGCAGTACTTC. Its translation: CASSIESGSSYEQYF.

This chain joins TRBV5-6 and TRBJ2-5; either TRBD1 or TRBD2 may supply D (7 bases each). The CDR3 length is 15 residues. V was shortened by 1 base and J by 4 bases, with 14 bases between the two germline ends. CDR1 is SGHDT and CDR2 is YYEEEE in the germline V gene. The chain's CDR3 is CASSLPARGGETQYF. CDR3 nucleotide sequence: TGTGCCAGCAGCTTGCCCGCCAGGGGGGGAGAGACCCAGTACTTC.

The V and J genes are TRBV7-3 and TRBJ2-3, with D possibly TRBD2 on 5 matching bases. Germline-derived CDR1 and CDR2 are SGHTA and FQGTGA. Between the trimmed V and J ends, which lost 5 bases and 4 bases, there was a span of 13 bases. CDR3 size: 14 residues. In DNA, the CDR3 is TGTGCCAGCAGCCTTACTAGTGGGGCAGATACGCAGTATTTT. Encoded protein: CASSLTSGADTQYF.

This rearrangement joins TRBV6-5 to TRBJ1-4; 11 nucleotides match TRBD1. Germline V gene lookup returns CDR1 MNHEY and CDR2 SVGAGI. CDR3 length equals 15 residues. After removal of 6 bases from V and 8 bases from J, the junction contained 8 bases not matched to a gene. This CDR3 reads CASRPGTGGWEKLFF. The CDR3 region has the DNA TGTGCCAGCAGGCCTGGGACAGGGGGTTGGGAAAAACTGTTTTTT.

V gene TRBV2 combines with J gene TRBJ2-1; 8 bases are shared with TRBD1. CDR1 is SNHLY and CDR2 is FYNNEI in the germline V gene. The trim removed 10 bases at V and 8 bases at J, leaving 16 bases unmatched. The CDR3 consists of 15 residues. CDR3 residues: CAILNRGNPLDEQFF. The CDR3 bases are TGTGCCATTTTGAACAGGGGGAACCCTTTAGATGAGCAGTTCTTC. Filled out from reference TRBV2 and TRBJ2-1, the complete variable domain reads EPEVTQTPSHQVTQMGQEVILRCVPISNHLYFYWYRQILGQKVEFLVSFYNNEISEKSEIFDDQFSVERPDGSNFTLKIRSTKLEDSAMYFCAILNRGNPLDEQFFGPGTRLTVL.

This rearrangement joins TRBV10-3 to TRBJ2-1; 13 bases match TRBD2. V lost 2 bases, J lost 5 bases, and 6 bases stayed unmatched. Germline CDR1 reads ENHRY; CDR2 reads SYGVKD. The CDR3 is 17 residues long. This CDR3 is CAISEPLLAGGDNEQFF. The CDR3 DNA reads TGTGCCATCAGTGAGCCCTTACTAGCGGGAGGGGACAATGAGCAGTTCTTC.

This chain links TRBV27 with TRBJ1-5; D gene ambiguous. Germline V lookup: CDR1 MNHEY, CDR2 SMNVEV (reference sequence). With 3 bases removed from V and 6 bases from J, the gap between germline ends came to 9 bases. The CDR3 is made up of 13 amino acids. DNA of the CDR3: TGTGCCAGCAGTTTTGACACGGGTCAGCCCCAGCATTTT. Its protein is CASSFDTGQPQHF.

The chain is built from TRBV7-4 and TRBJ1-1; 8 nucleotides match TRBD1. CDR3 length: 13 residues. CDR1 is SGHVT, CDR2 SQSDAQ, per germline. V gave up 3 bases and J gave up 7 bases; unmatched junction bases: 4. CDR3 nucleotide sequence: TGTGCCAGCAGCTTGGGAACAGGGGGTGAAGCTTTCTTT. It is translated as CASSLGTGGEAFF.

The CDR3 bases are TGTGCCAGCAGCTTGGGGGTGAGCTACAATGAGCAGTTCTTC. This gives the protein CASSLGVSYNEQFF. The genes are TRBV5-6 and TRBJ2-1; no reliable D call. Germline V CDR1 and CDR2: SGHDT, YYEEEE. This CDR3 is built from 14 residues. Trimming cost V 0 bases and J 3 bases, with 7 bases left between them.

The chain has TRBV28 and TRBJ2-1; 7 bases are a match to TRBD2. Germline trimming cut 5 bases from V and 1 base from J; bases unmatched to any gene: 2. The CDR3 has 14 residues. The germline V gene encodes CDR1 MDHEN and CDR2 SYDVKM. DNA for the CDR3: TGTGCCAGCAGTCTAGCGGTGTCCTACAATGAGCAGTTCTTC. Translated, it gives CASSLAVSYNEQFF.

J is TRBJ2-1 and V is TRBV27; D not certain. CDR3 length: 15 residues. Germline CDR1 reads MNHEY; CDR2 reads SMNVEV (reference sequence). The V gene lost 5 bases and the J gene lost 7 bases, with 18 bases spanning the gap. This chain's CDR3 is CASSGRSPSLNEQFF. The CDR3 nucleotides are TGTGCCAGCAGTGGGCGGAGCCCGTCGTTAAATGAGCAGTTCTTC.

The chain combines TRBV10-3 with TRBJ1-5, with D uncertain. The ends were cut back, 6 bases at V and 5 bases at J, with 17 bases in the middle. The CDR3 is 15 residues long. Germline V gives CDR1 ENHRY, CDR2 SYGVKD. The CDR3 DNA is TGTGCCATCAGCCCAGGCGAGGCCAGAGATCAGCCCCAGCATTTT. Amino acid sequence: CAISPGEARDQPQHF.

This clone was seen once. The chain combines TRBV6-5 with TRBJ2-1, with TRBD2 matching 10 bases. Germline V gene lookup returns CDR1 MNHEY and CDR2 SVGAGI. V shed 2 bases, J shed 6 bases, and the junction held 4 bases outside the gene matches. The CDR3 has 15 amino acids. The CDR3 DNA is TGTGCCAGCAGTTACCTAGCGGGAGTCAGCAATGAGCAGTTCTTC. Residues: CASSYLAGVSNEQFF.

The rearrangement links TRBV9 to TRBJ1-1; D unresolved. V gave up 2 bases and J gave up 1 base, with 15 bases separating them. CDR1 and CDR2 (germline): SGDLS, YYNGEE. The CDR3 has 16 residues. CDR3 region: CASSVIGSGGNTEAFF. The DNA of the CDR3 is TGTGCCAGCAGCGTTATTGGGTCTGGAGGGAACACTGAAGCTTTCTTT.

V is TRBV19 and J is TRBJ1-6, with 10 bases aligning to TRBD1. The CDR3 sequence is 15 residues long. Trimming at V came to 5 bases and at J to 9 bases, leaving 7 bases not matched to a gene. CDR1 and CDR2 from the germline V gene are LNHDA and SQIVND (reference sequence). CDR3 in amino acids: CASSPRQGASSPLHF. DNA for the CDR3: TGTGCCAGTAGTCCTAGACAGGGGGCCAGTTCACCCCTCCACTTT.

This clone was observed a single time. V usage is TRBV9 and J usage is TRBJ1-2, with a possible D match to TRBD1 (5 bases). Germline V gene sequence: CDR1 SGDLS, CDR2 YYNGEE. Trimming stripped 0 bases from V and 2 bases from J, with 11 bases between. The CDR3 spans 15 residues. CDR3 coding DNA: TGTGCCAGCAGCGTAGGGGCAGGGAGAAACTATGGCTACACCTTC. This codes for CASSVGAGRNYGYTF.

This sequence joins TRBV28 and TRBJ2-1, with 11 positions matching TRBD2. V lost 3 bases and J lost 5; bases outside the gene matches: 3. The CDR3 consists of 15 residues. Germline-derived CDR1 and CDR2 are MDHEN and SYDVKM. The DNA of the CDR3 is TGTGCCAGCAGTTTTAGCGGGAGGGCCGACAATGAGCAGTTCTTC. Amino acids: CASSFSGRADNEQFF. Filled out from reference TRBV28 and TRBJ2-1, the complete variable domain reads DVKVTQSSRYLVKRTGEKVFLECVQDMDHENMFWYRQDPGLGLRLIYFSYDVKMKEKGDIPEGYSVSREKKERFSLILESASTNQTSMYLCASSFSGRADNEQFFGPGTRLTVL.

The CDR3 DNA follows: TGCGCCAGCAGCCAAGCCGCGCAGAACACCGGGGAGCTGTTTTTT. It encodes CASSQAAQNTGELFF. The chain carries TRBV4-1 and TRBJ2-2; the D is unclear. Trimming pared 1 base from V and 1 base from J, leaving 7 bases between. The CDR3 has 15 amino acids. CDR1 is MGHRA and CDR2 is YSYEKL in the germline V gene.

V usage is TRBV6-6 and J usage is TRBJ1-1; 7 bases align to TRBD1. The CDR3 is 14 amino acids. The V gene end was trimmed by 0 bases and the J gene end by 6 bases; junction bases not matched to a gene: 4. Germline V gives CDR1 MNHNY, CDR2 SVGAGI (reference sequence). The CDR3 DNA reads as TGTGCCAGCAGTTACTCGAAAGGGGGCTCTGAAGCTTTCTTT. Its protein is CASSYSKGGSEAFF.

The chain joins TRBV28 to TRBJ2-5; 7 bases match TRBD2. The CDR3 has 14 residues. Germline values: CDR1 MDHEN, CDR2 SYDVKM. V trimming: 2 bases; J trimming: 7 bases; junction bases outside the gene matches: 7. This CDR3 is CASSLGGGGRTQYF. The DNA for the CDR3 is TGTGCCAGCAGTTTAGGCGGGGGTGGGAGGACCCAGTACTTC.

CDR3 sequence: CASSGSAEQQYF. The DNA of the CDR3 is TGTGCCAGCAGTGGCTCGGCGGAGCAACAGTATTTT. V is TRBV25-1 and J is TRBJ2-3; D is uncertain. V dropped 4 bases and J dropped 12 bases, with 14 bases sitting between them. From germline, CDR1 is MGHDK and CDR2 SYGVNS. The CDR3 is 12 amino acids. The full variable domain, completed using reference TRBV25-1 and TRBJ2-3, is EADIYQTPRYLVIGTGKKITLECSQTMGHDKMYWYQQDPGMELHLIHYSYGVNSTEKGDLSSESTVSRIRTEHFPLTLESARPSHTSQYLCASSGSAEQQYFGPGTRLTVL.

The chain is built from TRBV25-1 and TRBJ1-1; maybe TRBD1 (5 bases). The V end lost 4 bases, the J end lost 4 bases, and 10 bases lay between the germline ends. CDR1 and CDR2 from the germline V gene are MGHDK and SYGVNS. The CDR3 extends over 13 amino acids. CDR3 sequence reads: CASSARAPTEAFF. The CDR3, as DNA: TGTGCCAGCAGTGCCAGGGCCCCCACTGAAGCTTTCTTT.

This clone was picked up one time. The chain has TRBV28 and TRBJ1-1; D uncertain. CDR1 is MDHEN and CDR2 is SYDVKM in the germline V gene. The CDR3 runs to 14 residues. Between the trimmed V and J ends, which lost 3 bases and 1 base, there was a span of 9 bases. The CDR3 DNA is TGTGCCAGCAGTTTTGCGCGGCGGAACACTGAAGCTTTCTTT. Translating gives CASSFARRNTEAFF.

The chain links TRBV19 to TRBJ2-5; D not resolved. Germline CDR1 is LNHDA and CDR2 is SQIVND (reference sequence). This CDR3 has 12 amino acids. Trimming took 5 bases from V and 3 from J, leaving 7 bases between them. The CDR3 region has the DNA TGTGCCAGTAGTTCCCCCGAAGAGACCCAGTACTTC. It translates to CASSSPEETQYF.

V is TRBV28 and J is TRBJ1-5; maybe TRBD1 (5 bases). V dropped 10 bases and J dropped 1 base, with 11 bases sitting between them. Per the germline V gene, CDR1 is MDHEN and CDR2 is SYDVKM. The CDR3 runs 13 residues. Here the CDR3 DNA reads TGTGCCACCAATCCAGGGAGCAATCAGCCCCAGCATTTT. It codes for CATNPGSNQPQHF.

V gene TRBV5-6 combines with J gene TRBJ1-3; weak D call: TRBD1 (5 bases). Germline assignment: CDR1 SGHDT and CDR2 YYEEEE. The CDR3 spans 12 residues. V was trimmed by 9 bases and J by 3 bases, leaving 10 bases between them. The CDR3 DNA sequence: TGTGCCACGGGGGGTGGTGGAAACACCATATATTTT. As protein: CATGGGGNTIYF.